A single sample is the source of the 14 T cell receptor beta chains below, sequenced in a study of cytomegalovirus exposure and HLA in healthy donors. Primers included in the PCR were 60 Vbeta and 13 Jbeta primers. Here immunoSEQ multiplex PCR was the method, and the copy in TCRdb shows in-frame clones only, minus some. The sample consists of around 150,000 clones, 77% of them appearing once. Sequencing input: PBMCs. Receptors were obtained from a woman aged 40 to 55 in good health and CMV-seropositive.

The V and J genes are TRBV7-2 and TRBJ2-2; TRBD2 agrees at 15 bases. The CDR3 is 19 amino acids. J was trimmed by 3 bases and V by 1 base; bases with no gene match: 6. The germline V gene has CDR1 SGHTA and CDR2 FQGNSA. The CDR3 nucleotides are TGTGCCAGCAGCTTAGTGGCGGGACTAGCGGGGGGAGACACCGGGGAGCTGTTTTTT. Protein sequence: CASSLVAGLAGGDTGELFF.

The V call is TRBV7-6, the J call TRBJ2-7, with a tentative D call TRBD2 (6 bases). CDR1 is SGHVS, CDR2 FNYEAQ, per germline. With 5 bases removed from V and 3 bases from J, the gap between germline ends came to 23 bases. The CDR3 consists of 17 residues. In nucleotides, the CDR3 is TGTGCCAGCAGCGTACTAGCACCTTTCGCCGGGGGCTACGAGCAGTACTTC. Its protein is CASSVLAPFAGGYEQYF.

The chain carries TRBV2 and TRBJ1-1; D unresolved. The V end lost 5 bases, the J end lost 6 bases, and 13 bases lay between the germline ends. Germline V gene data show CDR1 as SNHLY and CDR2 as FYNNEI. This CDR3 has 13 amino acids. The CDR3 bases are TGTGCCAGCAGTTTGACCTTGGGCGCTGAAGCTTTCTTT. Encoded protein: CASSLTLGAEAFF.

The chain carries TRBV11-3 and TRBJ1-4; TRBD1 agrees at 7 bases. This CDR3 is built from 15 residues. CDR1 and CDR2 (germline): SGHNT, YENEEA. With V trimmed by 2 bases and J by 4 bases, 4 bases remained unmatched. In nucleotides, the CDR3 is TGTGCCAGCAGCTTACGACAGGGTCTTAATGAAAAACTGTTTTTT. Its protein is CASSLRQGLNEKLFF.

This clone has more than one count but fewer than ten. The V call is TRBV6-1, the J call TRBJ2-2; 8 positions agree with TRBD1. Germline assignment: CDR1 MNHNS and CDR2 SASEGT. With V trimmed by 1 base and J by 5 bases, 9 bases remained unmatched. The CDR3 is made up of 17 amino acids. This chain's CDR3 is CASSEDGRGRLTGELFF. The DNA for the CDR3 is TGTGCCAGCAGTGAAGACGGCAGGGGGCGCCTTACCGGGGAGCTGTTTTTT.

The chain combines TRBV19 with TRBJ2-1, with D perhaps TRBD1 (5 bases). CDR1 is LNHDA, CDR2 SQIVND, per germline (reference sequence). The CDR3 spans 14 residues. The V and J ends lost 7 bases and 4 bases respectively, with 14 bases between them. CDR3 sequence (DNA): TGTGCCAGTACTCCCCAGGGCCCGTACAATGAGCAGTTCTTC. Translated: CASTPQGPYNEQFF.

The CDR3 bases are TGTGCCAGCAGTTACGGGGGGGCAGTGGACGAGCAGTACTTC. Encoded protein: CASSYGGAVDEQYF. The gene calls are TRBV6-6 and TRBJ2-7; perhaps TRBD2 as D (7 bases). The CDR3 sequence is 14 residues long. V lost 2 bases, J lost 5 bases, and 13 bases lay in between. Germline V gene sequence: CDR1 MNHNY, CDR2 SVGAGI (reference sequence).

V usage is TRBV10-2 and J usage is TRBJ2-7, with 11 bases that match TRBD2. Germline V gene sequence: CDR1 WSHSY, CDR2 SAAADI. The CDR3 sequence is 14 residues long. Trimming cost V 6 bases and J 3 bases; bases outside gene matches: 4. CDR3 coding DNA: TGCGCCAGCAGGACACTAGCGGGGGTCTACGAGCAGTACTTC. Its protein is CASRTLAGVYEQYF.

The sample holds one count of this clone. This rearrangement joins TRBV4-1 to TRBJ2-1; TRBD2 agrees at 7 bases. Germline loops: CDR1 MGHRA, CDR2 YSYEKL. V shed 1 base, J shed 9 bases, and the junction held 6 bases outside the gene matches. The CDR3 length is 14 residues. The CDR3 sequence: CASSQGNGEGEQFF. The DNA of the CDR3 is TGCGCCAGCAGCCAAGGGAACGGGGAGGGTGAGCAGTTCTTC.

This clone was observed a handful of times. CDR3 loop: CASTGPQGAGGELFF. The CDR3 nucleotides read TGTGCCAGCACAGGACCTCAGGGGGCGGGCGGGGAGCTGTTTTTT. The chain joins TRBV6-1 to TRBJ2-2; 8 bases agree with TRBD1. Germline assignment: CDR1 MNHNS and CDR2 SASEGT. There are 15 residues in the CDR3. Trimming removed 7 bases from V and 7 bases from J; junction bases left unmatched: 11.

The chain employs TRBV30 and TRBJ2-5, with TRBD1 as a possible D gene (7 bases). Deletions cut 4 bases from V and 5 bases from J, with 11 bases between. The germline V gene encodes CDR1 GTSNPN and CDR2 SVGIG (reference sequence). The CDR3 runs 12 residues. The CDR3: CAWKPGGETQYF. The CDR3 nucleotides read TGTGCCTGGAAACCAGGGGGGGAGACCCAGTACTTC.

This clone occurred a few times. This chain connects TRBV6-1 to TRBJ1-2; D is perhaps TRBD1 (6 bases). Germline CDR1 reads MNHNS; CDR2 reads SASEGT. V shed 5 bases and J shed 7 bases, with 11 bases lying between them. The CDR3 loop spans 12 amino acids. The CDR3 DNA sequence: TGTGCCAGCAGTTTCGGACAGAGTGGCTACACCTTC. This translates into CASSFGQSGYTF.

The chain couples TRBV18 to TRBJ2-7; 7 positions agree with TRBD1. The CDR3 runs 13 residues. Trimming cost V 3 bases and J 5 bases; bases outside gene matches: 4. Looked up from germline, CDR1 is KGHSH and CDR2 is LQKENI. In nucleotides, the CDR3 is TGTGCCAGCTCACCTACAGGGGATAACGAGCAGTACTTC. Translation: CASSPTGDNEQYF.

This clone was counted only a few times. V gene TRBV9 combines with J gene TRBJ2-1; 11 nucleotides match TRBD2. Germline CDR1 is SGDLS and CDR2 is YYNGEE. The CDR3 is 14 residues long. Trimming took 4 bases from V and 8 from J; bases not matched to a gene: 5. CDR3 loop: CASSPSGGIYEQFF. CDR3 nucleotides: TGTGCCAGCAGCCCTAGCGGGGGGATATATGAGCAGTTCTTC.